The 9 T cell receptor beta chains below come from one sample, sequenced in a study of T cell changes during pregnancy in multiple sclerosis. Some clones are missing from TCRdb's copy, which holds only in-frame ones; the method was immunoSEQ multiplex PCR. The table lists some 46,000 clones, 85% to 95% of them singletons. Material: peripheral blood. Every receptor here comes from a female donor with multiple sclerosis, enrolled in a pregnancy study.

The V gene is TRBV7-9, the J gene TRBJ2-5; D is uncertain. From germline, CDR1 is SEHNR and CDR2 FQNEAQ (reference sequence). The CDR3 is made up of 14 amino acids. V lost 0 bases and J 3 bases, leaving 8 bases between the germline ends. The CDR3 sequence is CASSLAGLEETQYF. DNA for the CDR3: TGTGCCAGCAGCTTAGCAGGGTTGGAAGAGACCCAGTACTTC.

The CDR3 loop reads CASSSPQPTYNEQFF. CDR3 coding DNA: TGTGCCAGCAGCTCCCCCCAGCCTACCTACAATGAGCAGTTCTTC. V is TRBV28 and J is TRBJ2-1; D is uncertain. Trimming removed 6 bases at V and 2 bases at J, with 14 bases between. Germline loops: CDR1 MDHEN, CDR2 SYDVKM. The CDR3 covers 15 residues.

The rearrangement uses TRBV4-1 and TRBJ2-1, with a tentative D call TRBD1 (5 bases). V lost 0 bases, J lost 6 bases, and 12 bases lay in between. Germline V lookup: CDR1 MGHRA, CDR2 YSYEKL. The CDR3 is 15 amino acids. The DNA of the CDR3 is TGCGCCAGCAGCCAAGAGACAGTGATACCCAATGAGCAGTTCTTC. Translation gives CASSQETVIPNEQFF.

The chain carries TRBV5-6 and TRBJ2-6; 11 bases match TRBD1. This CDR3 is built from 18 residues. V was pared by 6 bases and J by 0 bases, with 8 bases of the junction left unmatched. Germline CDR1 SGHDT, CDR2 YYEEEE. As DNA, the CDR3 is TGTGCCAGCATACCTCGGGGGACAGGGGGCTCTGGGGCCAACGTCCTGACTTTC. Translation gives CASIPRGTGGSGANVLTF.

V is TRBV5-8 and J is TRBJ2-7, with D uncertain. CDR1 and CDR2 from the germline V gene are SGHTS and YDEGEE. The CDR3 spans 13 residues. Deletions cut 10 bases from V and 2 bases from J, with 16 bases between. The CDR3 DNA is TGTGCCGGTTTGGACCGCGGCCCCTACGAGCAGTACTTC. It codes for CAGLDRGPYEQYF. The full variable domain, with the rest looked up from reference TRBV5-8 and TRBJ2-7, is EAGVTQSPTHLIKTRGQQATLRCSPISGHTSVYWYQQALGLGLQFLLWYDEGEERNRGNFPPRFSGRQFPNYSSELNVNALELEDSALYLCAGLDRGPYEQYFGPGTRLTVT.

CDR3 amino acids: CASRHGTDTQYF. The CDR3 DNA is TGTGCCAGCAGACACGGCACAGATACGCAGTATTTT. The gene calls are TRBV13 and TRBJ2-3; the D is unclear. The CDR3 length is 12 residues. V lost 6 bases to trimming and J lost 1 base, with 5 bases between them. Germline loops: CDR1 PRHDT, CDR2 FYEKMQ (reference sequence).

The chain couples TRBV9 to TRBJ2-7, with 9 nucleotides matching TRBD2. Per the germline V gene, CDR1 is SGDLS and CDR2 is YYNGEE. J was trimmed by 5 bases and V by 0 bases; bases with no gene match: 6. The CDR3 extends over 15 amino acids. For the CDR3, the DNA is TGTGCCAGCAGCGTAGAAGGCGGGAGGGTCCACGAGCAGTACTTC. Protein product: CASSVEGGRVHEQYF.

This rearrangement joins TRBV5-1 to TRBJ2-1, with D unclear. The V gene's germline CDR1 is SGHRS and CDR2 YFSETQ. The CDR3 contains 12 residues. V was trimmed by 4 bases and J by 6 bases, leaving 8 bases between them. Here the CDR3 reads CASSLGINEQFF. CDR3 nucleotide sequence: TGCGCCAGCAGCCTAGGAATCAATGAGCAGTTCTTC.

The CDR3 DNA is TGCGCCAGCAGCTTGGAACCCAGGGCCTCAACTTTTCCCTACGAGCAGTACTTC. Amino acid sequence: CASSLEPRASTFPYEQYF. The J gene is TRBJ2-7, the V gene TRBV5-1; a weak D match, TRBD1 (5 bases). The CDR3 has 18 residues. The germline V and J ends were trimmed by 0 bases and 2 bases, with 21 bases remaining between them. The germline gives CDR1 SGHRS, CDR2 YFSETQ.